One and the same sample provided the 20 T cell receptor beta chains below, sequenced in a study of blood T cell repertoires in COVID-19. Sequencing was performed with immunoSEQ multiplex PCR; in TCRdb, only in-frame clones are kept and a portion is missing. The sample gives some 200,000 clones, 70% to 90% of which show up once; 0.6% to 0.9% is in the top ten. Sample: peripheral blood. The source is an older woman with acute or convalescent COVID-19.

This chain links TRBV21-1 with TRBJ2-7; the table calls TRBD1, which could not be checked here. TRBV21-1 is a pseudogene locus. This CDR3 is built from 17 residues. CDR3 sequence reads: CASSPSRGTLSSYEQYF. Written as DNA, the CDR3 is TGTGCCAGCAGCCCGTCCAGGGGGACTCTCAGCTCCTACGAGCAGTACTTC.

The V gene is TRBV6-5, the J gene TRBJ2-7, with TRBD2 as a possible D gene (6 bases). There are 15 residues in the CDR3. Trimming removed 4 bases at V and 0 bases at J, with 13 bases between. Germline V CDR1 and CDR2: MNHEY, SVGAGI. Here the CDR3 reads CASSFRGKSSYEQYF. CDR3 DNA sequence: TGTGCCAGCAGTTTCCGGGGGAAGAGCTCCTACGAGCAGTACTTC.

The chain is built from TRBV9 and TRBJ2-5; TRBD1 aligns across 7 bases. J lost 2 bases, V lost 0 bases, and 4 bases had no gene match. CDR1 is SGDLS, CDR2 YYNGEE, per germline. The CDR3 extends over 15 amino acids. CDR3 region: CASSVGQGKQETQYF. In DNA, the CDR3 is TGTGCCAGCAGCGTAGGACAGGGAAAACAAGAGACCCAGTACTTC.

This clone was seen only once. The chain combines TRBV28 with TRBJ1-2; 8 positions match TRBD1. J was trimmed by 4 bases and V by 6 bases; bases with no gene match: 1. The germline gives CDR1 MDHEN, CDR2 SYDVKM. This CDR3 has 12 amino acids. In DNA form, the CDR3 reads TGTGCCAGCAGAACAGGGGGCTATGGCTACACCTTC. It encodes CASRTGGYGYTF.

The chain is built from TRBV28 and TRBJ1-2, with a tentative D call TRBD1 (6 bases). V lost 7 bases and J lost 4, with 13 bases in between. The CDR3 is 13 amino acids. Looked up from germline, CDR1 is MDHEN and CDR2 is SYDVKM. In DNA, the CDR3 is TGTGCCAGCACCACTAGGACAGTCTATGGCTACACCTTC. This gives the protein CASTTRTVYGYTF.

This clone has only a few counts. The chain joins TRBV11-2 to TRBJ1-1; D is uncertain. V was pared by 2 bases and J by 8 bases, with 15 bases between. Germline loops: CDR1 SGHAT, CDR2 FQNNGV. CDR3 length equals 14 residues. Here the CDR3 reads CASSLLMYSREAFF. Here the CDR3 DNA reads TGTGCCAGCAGCTTATTAATGTACTCCAGGGAAGCTTTCTTT.

The chain employs TRBV7-9 and TRBJ2-1, with a weak D call TRBD2 (7 bases). Trimming removed 4 bases at V and 8 bases at J, with 18 bases between. CDR3 length: 15 residues. CDR1 and CDR2 from the germline V gene are SEHNR and FQNEAQ (reference sequence). The CDR3 DNA sequence: TGTGCCAGCAGCTCCCGGGGGGCGGGGACCGATGAGCAGTTCTTC. It encodes CASSSRGAGTDEQFF.

V gene TRBV3-1 (or the pseudogene TRBV3-2) combines with J gene TRBJ1-2; D not certain. V was trimmed by 1 base and J by 9 bases, leaving 9 bases between them. The length of the CDR3 is 12 residues. Germline V lookup: CDR1 LGHDT, CDR2 YNNKEL (reference sequence). The CDR3 here is CASSQGVLSYTF. DNA for the CDR3: TGTGCCAGCAGCCAAGGAGTCTTGAGCTACACCTTC.

This chain joins TRBV7-3 and TRBJ1-3; 10 bases align to TRBD1. CDR1 and CDR2 (germline): SGHTA, FQGTGA. With V trimmed by 6 bases and J by 0 bases, 11 bases remained unmatched. The CDR3 totals 18 residues. CDR3 protein: CASRAGWDRGYSGNTIYF. DNA for the CDR3: TGTGCCAGCAGGGCTGGTTGGGACAGGGGCTACTCTGGAAACACCATATATTTT.

This clone appeared a single time. The V and J genes are TRBV6-6 and TRBJ1-6; D gene ambiguous. Trimming left V 0 bases short and J 0 bases short, with 6 bases between. This CDR3 has 16 amino acids. Germline loops: CDR1 MNHNY, CDR2 SVGAGI (reference sequence). CDR3 sequence reads: CASSYSRSSYNSPLHF. The CDR3 DNA reads as TGTGCCAGCAGTTACTCCCGTAGCTCCTATAATTCACCCCTCCACTTT.

This chain uses TRBV3-1 (or the pseudogene TRBV3-2) with TRBJ2-7, with D perhaps TRBD1 (6 bases). Germline V CDR1 and CDR2: LGHDT, YNNKEL (reference sequence). Trimming shortened V by 0 bases and J by 7 bases, and 13 bases separated the two germline ends. There are 14 residues in the CDR3. CDR3 nucleotide sequence: TGTGCCAGCAGCCAAGATGGGACACCTCTTGAGCAGTACTTC. As protein: CASSQDGTPLEQYF.

This clone has only a few counts. The J gene is TRBJ2-5, the V gene TRBV6-2 or TRBV6-3, with TRBD2 matching over 7 bases. The CDR3 runs to 17 residues. V lost 5 bases and J lost 5; bases outside the gene matches: 17. Germline CDR1 and CDR2: MNHEY and SVGEGT. The CDR3 region has the DNA TGTGCCAGCAGTACCCCCAGCGGCAGGGAGGGAAGCGAGACCCAGTACTTC. Its translation is CASSTPSGREGSETQYF.

The V and J genes are TRBV18 and TRBJ2-7; TRBD1 agrees at 8 bases. The CDR3 extends over 15 amino acids. Germline CDR1 and CDR2: KGHSH and LQKENI. With V trimmed by 5 bases and J by 5 bases, 11 bases remained unmatched. The CDR3 DNA sequence: TGTGCCAGCTCATCCGGGACAGGAATTCGGAACGAGCAGTACTTC. This gives the protein CASSSGTGIRNEQYF.

This clone has only one observation. The chain recombines TRBV12-3 or TRBV12-4 with TRBJ1-4, with 7 nucleotides matching TRBD1. The CDR3 runs 13 residues. V shed 5 bases, J shed 5 bases, and the junction held 2 bases outside the gene matches. CDR3 DNA sequence: TGTGCCAGCAGTCCACAGGGGAATGAAAAACTGTTTTTT. Encoded protein: CASSPQGNEKLFF.

This chain joins TRBV11-2 and TRBJ2-1, with 8 bases aligning to TRBD1. CDR1 SGHAT and CDR2 FQNNGV come from the germline V gene. With V trimmed by 7 bases and J by 7 bases, 6 bases remained unmatched. The CDR3 loop spans 13 amino acids. The CDR3 sequence: CASNQGARNEQFF. For the CDR3, the DNA is TGTGCCAGCAACCAGGGGGCGAGGAATGAGCAGTTCTTC.

The chain employs TRBV7-6 and TRBJ1-6; 7 bases are a match to TRBD1. V was pared by 6 bases and J by 8 bases, with 4 bases of the junction left unmatched. Per the germline V gene, CDR1 is SGHVS and CDR2 is FNYEAQ. The CDR3 is 13 residues long. CDR3 DNA sequence: TGTGCCAGCAGTCGGGACAGTTATTCACCCCTCCACTTT. The encoded protein is CASSRDSYSPLHF.

In its sample, this clone was seen once. The rearrangement links TRBV19 to TRBJ2-2; tentatively, D is TRBD2 (5 bases). The CDR3 covers 14 residues. Germline CDR1 LNHDA, CDR2 SQIVND (reference sequence). Trimming took off 1 base at V and 7 bases at J, with 10 bases between the two ends. CDR3 residues: CASSIGRTYGELFF. In DNA, the CDR3 is TGTGCCAGTAGTATAGGCAGGACTTACGGGGAGCTGTTTTTT.

The rearrangement joins TRBV19 to TRBJ1-2, with 7 bases aligning to TRBD1. The trim removed 4 bases at V and 4 bases at J, leaving 6 bases unmatched. This CDR3 region has 14 residues. Germline lookup yields CDR1 LNHDA and CDR2 SQIVND (reference sequence). CDR3 protein: CASSTRQGGYGYTF. The CDR3 nucleotides are TGTGCCAGTAGTACCAGACAGGGAGGCTATGGCTACACCTTC.

The V gene is TRBV15, the J gene TRBJ2-5, with a weak D call TRBD2 (6 bases). The CDR3 spans 15 residues. The germline V gene encodes CDR1 LNHNV and CDR2 YYDKDF (reference sequence). V shed 5 bases and J shed 5 bases, with 18 bases lying between them. This CDR3 reads CATSPPEGARETQYF. The DNA of the CDR3 is TGTGCCACCAGCCCGCCGGAGGGAGCGAGGGAGACCCAGTACTTC. Full variable domain (rest looked up from reference TRBV15 and TRBJ2-5): DAMVIQNPRYQVTQFGKPVTLSCSQTLNHNVMYWYQQKSSQAPKLLFHYYDKDFNNEADTPDNFQSRRPNTSFCFLDIRSPGLGDTAMYLCATSPPEGARETQYFGPGTRLLVL.

Of note for this clone: Mismatch with germline at one junction end may stem from a read error. The chain combines TRBV29-1 with TRBJ1-2; no clear D gene. The V gene's germline CDR1 is SQVTM and CDR2 ANQGSEA. The CDR3 runs 10 residues. CDR3 nucleotides: TGCAGCGTTGATGACTACGGCTACACCTTC. As protein: CSVDDYGYTF.